One and the same sample provided the 7 T cell receptor beta chains below, sequenced in a study of blood T cell repertoires in COVID-19. Sequencing was performed with immunoSEQ multiplex PCR; in TCRdb, only in-frame clones are kept and a portion is missing. Of some 350,000 clones listed, under 95% are singletons. Sequenced input: peripheral blood. The receptors were gathered from a woman aged 18 to 35 who had recovered from COVID-19.

This chain links TRBV11-3 with TRBJ2-1, with 8 bases identical to TRBD2. V shed 4 bases and J 0 bases; nucleotides not matched to a gene: 14. The CDR3 covers 19 residues. Germline values: CDR1 SGHNT, CDR2 YENEEA. CDR3 DNA: TGTGCCAGCAGCTCACCGGGACTAGATAAACCTGGCTCCTACAATGAGCAGTTCTTC. It yields the protein CASSSPGLDKPGSYNEQFF.

The chain carries TRBV5-1 and TRBJ2-2; 7 bases map to TRBD2. Germline V gives CDR1 SGHRS, CDR2 YFSETQ. V trimming: 4 bases; J trimming: 2 bases; junction bases outside the gene matches: 2. The CDR3 runs to 14 residues. The CDR3 region is CASSAGDNTGELFF. Here the CDR3 DNA reads TGCGCCAGCAGCGCGGGAGACAACACCGGGGAGCTGTTTTTT.

The rearrangement links TRBV5-8 to TRBJ2-1, with TRBD2 matching 8 bases. Germline assignment: CDR1 SGHTS and CDR2 YDEGEE. The CDR3 length is 18 residues. J lost 4 bases, V lost 4 bases, and 16 bases had no gene match. CDR3 protein: CASSLGQVLAGFYNEQFF. CDR3 DNA: TGTGCCAGCAGCCTAGGTCAAGTGTTAGCGGGGTTTTACAATGAGCAGTTCTTC.

J is TRBJ1-1 and V is TRBV27; 9 nucleotides agree with TRBD1. The junction had 6 bases not matched to a gene; V was cut back by 2 bases and J by 5 bases. The CDR3 covers 15 residues. Germline CDR1 and CDR2: MNHEY and SMNVEV (reference sequence). CDR3 nucleotide sequence: TGTGCCAGCAGTTTACGAACAGGGGGCTGGACTGAAGCTTTCTTT. This gives the protein CASSLRTGGWTEAFF.

The chain is built from TRBV28 and TRBJ1-5; no reliable D call. Germline CDR1 is MDHEN and CDR2 is SYDVKM. The CDR3 spans 12 residues. V lost 6 bases and J 6 bases, leaving 9 bases between the germline ends. The CDR3 region has the DNA TGTGCCAGCAGCTTAGTGCGTCAGCCCCAGCATTTT. Amino acid sequence: CASSLVRQPQHF.

The V call is TRBV19, the J call TRBJ1-2, with 9 positions matching TRBD1. The CDR3 runs to 17 residues. Germline V CDR1 and CDR2: LNHDA, SQIVND (reference sequence). J was trimmed by 3 bases and V by 6 bases; bases with no gene match: 14. DNA of the CDR3: TGTGCCAGTAGCTTAGGACAGGGGAAGGAAGTGTACTATGGCTACACCTTC. Its translation: CASSLGQGKEVYYGYTF. The entire variable domain, with the rest obtained from reference TRBV19 and TRBJ1-2, is as follows: DGGITQSPKYLFRKEGQNVTLSCEQNLNHDAMYWYRQDPGQGLRLIYYSQIVNDFQKGDIAEGYSVSREKKESFPLTVTSAQKNPTAFYLCASSLGQGKEVYYGYTFGSGTRLTVV.

This CDR3 reads CASSILSAGGPRADTQYF. In DNA form, the CDR3 reads TGTGCCAGTAGTATCCTCTCGGCGGGAGGGCCACGGGCAGATACGCAGTATTTT. This chain links TRBV19 with TRBJ2-3; 9 bases agree with TRBD2. This CDR3 comprises 18 residues. Looked up from germline, CDR1 is LNHDA and CDR2 is SQIVND (reference sequence). The J segment lost 4 bases and the V segment lost 3 bases, leaving 14 bases of the junction unmatched.